Given below is one TCR beta chain in context. This entry is derived from a study of blood T cell repertoires in COVID-19. Study-level information: Acute and convalescent COVID-19 specimens originated in the United States, Italy and Spain. Sample material is recorded as cDNA or gDNA derived from T cells, B-cell-depleted T cells, or PBMCs.

In the original processing: Reference gene primer amplification in the assay estimated nucleated cell counts. Using immunoSEQ multiplex PCR, the repertoire was profiled, and TCRdb retains in-frame clones only, with some absent. The V and J calls and clone size come from that table; D and trimming were worked out from the DNA. The profile shows about 190,000 clones, roughly nine tenths of them singletons. Source material: peripheral blood. This TCR was sampled from a man in his thirties or forties with acute or convalescent COVID-19.

CDR3 DNA sequence: TGTGCCAGCACCCGATGGGTAGCGGGGGAAGAGACCCAGTACTTC. It yields the protein CASTRWVAGEETQYF. The chain recombines TRBV2 with TRBJ2-5; 9 nucleotides match TRBD2. The germline V gene has CDR1 SNHLY and CDR2 FYNNEI. V lost 7 bases to trimming and J lost 3 bases; unmatched junction nucleotides: 9. This CDR3 comprises 15 residues.